Below are 29 T cell receptor beta chains sequenced from a single sample in a study of breast tumors, draining lymph nodes, adjacent tissues (dated by TCRdb to the mid-2010s). Library preparation employed multiplex PCR. The listed sequencing device is Illumina HiSeq 2000. TCRdb cleaned the public reads at Q25 with fastp, built clones with MiXCR and kept in-frame beta chains. Each entry merges the rows of one CDR3 protein and shows their most common DNA and genes. Across this sample there are about 31,000 distinct CDR3 sequences, with roughly 69% seen only once. Under 20% of the sample comes from the top ten. Sequenced input: breast tumor tissue. The receptor source for this set is a female donor with breast cancer. Some clones in this sample may be carry-over from other donors' samples.

This clonotype was recorded many times. A much larger clone sits a single nucleotide away, making a read error possible. The chain employs TRBV6-5 and TRBJ2-1; D uncertain. Germline CDR1 MNHEY, CDR2 SVGAGI. V was shortened by 5 bases and J by 3 bases, with 8 bases between the two germline ends. This CDR3 has 13 amino acids. The CDR3 DNA follows: TGTGCCAGCAGTCACCAGGACTACAATGAGCAGTTCTTC. Translating gives CASSHQDYNEQFF.

This clonotype appeared many times. V and J are TRBV19 and TRBJ1-1, with 10 bases identical to TRBD1. The J segment lost 3 bases and the V segment lost 8 bases, leaving 3 bases of the junction unmatched. CDR1 is LNHDA and CDR2 is SQIVND in the germline V gene (reference sequence). The CDR3 totals 13 residues. DNA for the CDR3: TGTGCCAGTGGACAGGGGGATTACACTGAAGCTTTCTTT. It yields the protein CASGQGDYTEAFF.

The chain uses TRBV7-2 and TRBJ2-3; D gene ambiguous. This CDR3 spans 14 amino acids. CDR1 is SGHTA, CDR2 FQGNSA, per germline. Trimming took off 6 bases at V and 3 bases at J, with 13 bases between the two ends. The CDR3 spells CASSIPPRTDTQYF. Written as DNA, the CDR3 is TGTGCCAGCAGTATCCCCCCGCGGACAGATACGCAGTATTTT.

This clonotype appeared a single time. The chain recombines TRBV19 with TRBJ1-5; 7 nucleotides line up with TRBD1. The CDR3 totals 15 residues. The V and J ends lost 6 bases and 2 bases, in that order; junction bases with no gene match: 7. Per germline, CDR1 LNHDA and CDR2 SQIVND (reference sequence). In DNA form, the CDR3 reads TGTGCCAGTAGCCCCAGGGGGGATGGCAATCAGCCCCAGCATTTT. It translates to CASSPRGDGNQPQHF.

In this sample, this clonotype turned up many times. As DNA, the CDR3 is TGTGCCAGCAGCCCGTCTAGTGTCGAGACCCAGTACTTC. Translated: CASSPSSVETQYF. The chain recombines TRBV12-3 or TRBV12-4 with TRBJ2-5; D gene ambiguous. The V end was cut by 6 bases, the J end by 5 bases, with 13 bases between. The length of the CDR3 is 13 residues.

The chain links TRBV19 to TRBJ2-3; D gene ambiguous. The V gene's germline CDR1 is LNHDA and CDR2 SQIVND (reference sequence). The CDR3 is made up of 13 amino acids. V lost 3 bases to trimming and J lost 2 bases, with 6 bases between them. CDR3 region: CASSIVFTDTQYF. The CDR3 nucleotides read TGTGCCAGTAGTATTGTCTTCACAGATACGCAGTATTTT.

The genes are TRBV19 and TRBJ1-3, with a weak D call TRBD1 (6 bases). The ends were cut back, 5 bases at V and 0 bases at J, with 14 bases in the middle. Germline V CDR1 and CDR2: LNHDA, SQIVND (reference sequence). The CDR3 contains 16 residues. The CDR3 here is CASSFGQLSSGNTIYF. In DNA, the CDR3 is TGTGCCAGTAGTTTTGGACAGCTAAGCTCTGGAAACACCATATATTTT.

This clonotype came up a few times. The V call is TRBV9, the J call TRBJ1-6; D possibly corresponds to TRBD1 (5 bases). The CDR3 length is 16 residues. From germline, CDR1 is SGDLS and CDR2 YYNGEE. Trimming took 4 bases from V and 6 from J, leaving 17 bases between them. In nucleotides, the CDR3 is TGTGCCAGCAGCCCAGGGACGGAGGGACCTAATTCACCCCTCCACTTT. It translates to CASSPGTEGPNSPLHF.

This chain links TRBV11-2 with TRBJ2-5, with 8 bases aligning to TRBD2. The CDR3 is 15 residues long. V shed 1 base and J 3 bases; nucleotides not matched to a gene: 4. The germline CDR1 and CDR2 sequences are SGHAT and FQNNGV. CDR3 nucleotide sequence: TGTGCCAGCAGCTTAGGAGTAGCGGGAAAAGAGACCCAGTACTTC. Translated, it gives CASSLGVAGKETQYF. Full variable domain (remainder filled in from reference TRBV11-2 and TRBJ2-5): EAGVAQSPRYKIIEKRQSVAFWCNPISGHATLYWYQQILGQGPKLLIQFQNNGVVDDSQLPKDRFSAERLKGVDSTLKIQPAKLEDSAVYLCASSLGVAGKETQYFGPGTRLLVL.

By its share, this clonotype is medium-sized (0.01 to 0.1%). The CDR3 DNA sequence: TGCAGTGCTAGGATGGGTACAGGTTTCTTTAATCAGCCCCAGCATTTT. Protein product: CSARMGTGFFNQPQHF. The J gene is TRBJ1-5, the V gene TRBV20-1; weak D call: TRBD1 (5 bases). This CDR3 has 16 residues. V was clipped by 3 bases and J by 4 bases, with 19 bases between them. The germline CDR1 and CDR2 sequences are DFQATT and SNEGSKA (reference sequence).

The gene calls are TRBV20-1 and TRBJ1-4; tentative D call: TRBD1 (5 bases). The ends were cut back, 3 bases at V and 4 bases at J, with 12 bases in the middle. This CDR3 spans 14 amino acids. CDR1 is DFQATT and CDR2 is SNEGSKA in the germline V gene (reference sequence). This CDR3 is CSASRDGRNEKLFF. DNA of the CDR3: TGCAGTGCTAGCCGGGACGGACGTAATGAAAAACTGTTTTTT.

The rearrangement joins TRBV9 to TRBJ1-3; D is unclear. The CDR3 spans 15 residues. Trimming took 2 bases from V and 2 from J, leaving 11 bases between them. Germline V gene sequence: CDR1 SGDLS, CDR2 YYNGEE. Here the CDR3 reads CASSVNWEAGNTIYF. Written as DNA, the CDR3 is TGTGCCAGCAGCGTGAACTGGGAAGCTGGAAACACCATATATTTT.

The J gene is TRBJ2-1, the V gene TRBV11-2; TRBD2 matches 7 bases. The CDR3 has 14 residues. CDR1 is SGHAT, CDR2 FQNNGV, per germline. The ends lost 7 bases at V and 6 bases at J; junction bases unmatched: 9. The CDR3 DNA follows: TGTGCCAGCAACCTCGGCGGGAGTCCCAATGAGCAGTTCTTC. The encoded protein is CASNLGGSPNEQFF.

This clonotype was seen a handful of times. The chain is built from TRBV5-6 and TRBJ2-3; the D is unclear. Germline assignment: CDR1 SGHDT and CDR2 YYEEEE. CDR3 length: 17 amino acids. Trimming took 2 bases from V and 2 from J, leaving 18 bases between them. The CDR3 region is CASSLRANKYNTDTQYF. DNA for the CDR3: TGTGCCAGCAGCTTAAGGGCCAACAAGTATAACACAGATACGCAGTATTTT.

This clonotype was detected many times. The V call is TRBV7-9, the J call TRBJ1-4; D call uncertain. V was pared by 3 bases and J by 0 bases, with 5 bases between. There are 14 residues in the CDR3. The germline gives CDR1 SEHNR, CDR2 FQNEAQ (reference sequence). The DNA of the CDR3 is TGTGCCAGCAGCTTTACAGCAACTAATGAAAAACTGTTTTTT. Protein product: CASSFTATNEKLFF.

On this clonotype: The conserved phenylalanine or tryptophan normally closing the CDR3 is absent here, so this likely arose from a read error. The chain is built from TRBV7-2 and TRBJ2-7; D is unclear. This CDR3 spans 14 amino acids. Germline lookup yields CDR1 SGHTA and CDR2 FQGNSA. Trimming removed 5 bases at V and 7 bases at J, with 18 bases between. CDR3 amino acids: CASSAEAAAREQYY. CDR3 nucleotides: TGTGCCAGCAGCGCCGAGGCGGCGGCGCGGGAGCAGTACTAC.

The chain couples TRBV7-9 to TRBJ1-6; tentative D call: TRBD1 (6 bases). Germline V gene sequence: CDR1 SEHNR, CDR2 FQNEAQ (reference sequence). This CDR3 is built from 14 residues. Trimming removed 4 bases from V and 14 bases from J, with 18 bases in between. The CDR3 here is CASSSSQGSVSLHF. The CDR3 DNA is TGTGCCAGCAGCTCCAGTCAGGGGAGTGTTTCCCTCCACTTT.

Comment on this clonotype: Because the CDR3 is missing its conserved closing phenylalanine or tryptophan, this is likely a read error. J is TRBJ2-7 and V is TRBV15, with D possibly TRBD1 on 6 matching bases. Germline-derived CDR1 and CDR2 are LNHNV and YYDKDF (reference sequence). The CDR3 runs to 14 residues. V lost 5 bases to trimming and J lost 3 bases, with 14 bases between them. The CDR3 DNA sequence: TGTGCCACCAGCTACGCAGCAGGGGACTACGAGCAGTACCTC. This encodes CATSYAAGDYEQYL.

This sequence joins TRBV19 and TRBJ1-2, with D possibly TRBD1 on 6 matching bases. Germline V gene lookup returns CDR1 LNHDA and CDR2 SQIVND (reference sequence). Trimming took off 11 bases at V and 4 bases at J, with 14 bases between the two ends. The CDR3 length is 12 residues. The CDR3 here is CAAHQGTYGYTF. The DNA of the CDR3 is TGTGCCGCCCATCAGGGGACCTATGGCTACACCTTC.

This chain joins TRBV9 and TRBJ1-4; D possibly corresponds to TRBD1 (5 bases). CDR1 and CDR2 from the germline V gene are SGDLS and YYNGEE. CDR3 size: 14 residues. The V end was cut by 0 bases, the J end by 4 bases, with 7 bases between. CDR3 in amino acids: CASSVGQLNEKLFF. The CDR3 DNA sequence: TGTGCCAGCAGCGTAGGACAGCTTAATGAAAAACTGTTTTTT.

On this clonotype: It is unclear where the CDR3 begins or ends on the DNA, so no DNA is shown, and the CDR3 is as TCRdb lists it. The genes are TRBV9 and TRBJ2-2; the tabulated D call, TRBD2, remains unverified against the DNA. The germline V gene has CDR1 SGDLS and CDR2 YYNGEE. The CDR3 is 22 amino acids long, termini counted. This CDR3 reads CASSARRDSRGIQYFGAGELFF.

Note on this clonotype: Compared with germline, one end of the junction differs, possibly owing to a read error. The V call is TRBV20-1, the J call TRBJ1-4; no clear D. From germline, CDR1 is DFQATT and CDR2 SNEGSKA (reference sequence). The CDR3 is 12 residues long. The DNA of the CDR3 is TGCAGTGCTAACCAATGGGGTGAAAAACCGCTTTTT. Translation gives CSANQWGEKPLF.

The chain uses TRBV7-3 and TRBJ2-1; either TRBD1 or TRBD2 may fit D (5 bases each). The CDR3 is 15 amino acids. Germline-derived CDR1 and CDR2 are SGHTA and FQGTGA. V was trimmed by 8 bases and J by 0 bases, leaving 14 bases between them. The CDR3 here is CASSLLGGSYNEQFF. CDR3 sequence (DNA): TGTGCCAGCTCACTCCTTGGGGGCTCCTACAATGAGCAGTTCTTC.

This clonotype was observed many times. A much larger clonotype is one base distant, so this may be a read error. The V call is TRBV6-5, the J call TRBJ2-7; unclear D gene. This CDR3 has 13 amino acids. Germline-derived CDR1 and CDR2 are MNHEY and SVGAGI. V lost 5 bases and J lost 0, with 8 bases in between. CDR3 loop: CASSHWVSYEQYF. The CDR3 bases are TGTGCCAGCAGTCATTGGGTCTCCTACGAGCAGTACTTC.

The chain employs TRBV7-9 and TRBJ2-1; TRBD1 matches 7 bases. Germline V CDR1 and CDR2: SEHNR, FQNEAQ (reference sequence). The J segment lost 2 bases and the V segment lost 2 bases, leaving 3 bases of the junction unmatched. The CDR3 has 15 amino acids. CDR3 sequence reads: CASSLLGGAYNEQFF. The CDR3 DNA is TGTGCCAGCAGCTTATTAGGGGGCGCCTACAATGAGCAGTTCTTC.

This clonotype was seen only once. The chain is built from TRBV7-2 and TRBJ1-5; 8 positions match TRBD1. Germline V CDR1 and CDR2: SGHTA, FQGNSA. This CDR3 region has 15 residues. V lost 5 bases to trimming and J lost 6 bases; unmatched junction nucleotides: 9. CDR3 region: CASSRGQGLLQPQHF. The CDR3 region has the DNA TGTGCCAGCAGCCGAGGACAGGGATTACTTCAGCCCCAGCATTTT.

This chain links TRBV4-1 with TRBJ2-7, with 10 bases identical to TRBD1. The CDR3 consists of 16 residues. Losses at the gene ends were 4 bases for V and 5 bases for J; bases not matched to a gene: 11. Germline V lookup: CDR1 MGHRA, CDR2 YSYEKL. For the CDR3, the DNA is TGCGCCAGCAGCCGGGAATCCGGGACAGGGGTCAACGAGCAGTACTTC. Amino acids: CASSRESGTGVNEQYF.

V and J are TRBV7-9 and TRBJ1-3; 9 bases map to TRBD1. J gave up 4 bases and V 5 bases, and 9 bases lay outside the gene matches. Germline CDR1 and CDR2: SEHNR and FQNEAQ (reference sequence). This CDR3 is 16 amino acids long. The CDR3 loop is CASSLPGQGPGNTIYF. The CDR3 DNA sequence: TGTGCCAGCAGCCTACCGGGACAGGGTCCCGGAAACACCATATATTTT.

In its sample, this clonotype was seen many times. The J gene is TRBJ2-3, the V gene TRBV7-2, with D hard to call. CDR1 SGHTA and CDR2 FQGNSA come from the germline V gene. CDR3 length: 13 amino acids. V was trimmed by 9 bases and J by 0 bases, leaving 10 bases between them. The DNA for the CDR3 is TGTGCCAGTCGACTCGCTAGCACAGATACGCAGTATTTT. It codes for CASRLASTDTQYF.